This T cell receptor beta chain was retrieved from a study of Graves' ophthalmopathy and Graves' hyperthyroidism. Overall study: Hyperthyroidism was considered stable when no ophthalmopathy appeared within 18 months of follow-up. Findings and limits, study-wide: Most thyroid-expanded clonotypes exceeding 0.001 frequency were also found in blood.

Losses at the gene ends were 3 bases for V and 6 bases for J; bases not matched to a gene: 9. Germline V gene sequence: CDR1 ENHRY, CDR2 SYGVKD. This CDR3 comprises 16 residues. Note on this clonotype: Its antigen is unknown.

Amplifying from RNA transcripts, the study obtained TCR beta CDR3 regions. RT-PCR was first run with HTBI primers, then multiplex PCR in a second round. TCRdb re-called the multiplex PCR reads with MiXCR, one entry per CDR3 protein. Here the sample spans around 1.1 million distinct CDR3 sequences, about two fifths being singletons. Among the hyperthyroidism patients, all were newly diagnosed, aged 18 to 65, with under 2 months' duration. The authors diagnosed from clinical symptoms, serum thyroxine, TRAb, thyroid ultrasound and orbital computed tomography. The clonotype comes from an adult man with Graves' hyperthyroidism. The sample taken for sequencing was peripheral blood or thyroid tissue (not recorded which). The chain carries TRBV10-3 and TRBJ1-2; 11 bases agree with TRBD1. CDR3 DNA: TGTGCCATCAGTGACCCTGGACAGGGGGCGCATAATGGCTACACCTTC. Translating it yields CAISDPGQGAHNGYTF.